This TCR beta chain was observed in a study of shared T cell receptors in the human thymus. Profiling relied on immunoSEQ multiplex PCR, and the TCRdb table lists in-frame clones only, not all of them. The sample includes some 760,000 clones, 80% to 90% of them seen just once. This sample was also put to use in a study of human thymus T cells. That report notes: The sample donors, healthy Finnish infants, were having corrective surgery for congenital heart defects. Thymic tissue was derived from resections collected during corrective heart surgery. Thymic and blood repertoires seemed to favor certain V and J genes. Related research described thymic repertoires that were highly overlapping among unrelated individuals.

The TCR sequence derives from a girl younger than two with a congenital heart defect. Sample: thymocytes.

Written as DNA, the CDR3 is TGTGCCAGCAGTTTGGGGGCGCTTGGCAACAGGGTCACCGGGGAGCTGTTTTTT. Residues: CASSLGALGNRVTGELFF. The V and J genes are TRBV27 and TRBJ2-2; possibly TRBD1 for D (6 bases). The CDR3 extends over 18 amino acids. Trimming removed 3 bases at V and 4 bases at J, with 21 bases between. The germline V gene has CDR1 MNHEY and CDR2 SMNVEV (reference sequence).